These T cell receptor beta chains were read from a single sample in a study of blood T cell repertoires in COVID-19. Data came from immunoSEQ multiplex PCR; TCRdb stores just in-frame clones and leaves some out. The sample records about 120,000 clones, 70% to 90% being singletons. The source material was peripheral blood. The receptors originated from a woman between 45 and 65 years old with acute or convalescent COVID-19. The CDR3 runs from the conserved cysteine through the conserved F or W. The D gene is left open where the match is weak. The size entry is marked missing in some rows and otherwise reads once, few, many or a size class.

v_gene: TRBV6-5; j_gene: TRBJ1-1; d_gene: TRBD1; abundance: -; CDR3nt: TGTGCCAGCGGAAGGGGGCGCAGCACTGAAGCTTTCTTT; CDR3aa: CASGRGRSTEAFF
v_gene: TRBV19; j_gene: TRBJ1-5; d_gene: TRBD1; abundance: -; CDR3nt: TGTGCCAGTAGTATGGGACAGGGAAGTGATCAGCCCCAGCATTTT; CDR3aa: CASSMGQGSDQPQHF
v_gene: TRBV3-1/TRBV3-2; j_gene: TRBJ2-7; d_gene: TRBD1; abundance: -; CDR3nt: TGTGCCAGCAGCCAAGCCCGGGACAGCTACGAGCAGTACTTC; CDR3aa: CASSQARDSYEQYF
v_gene: TRBV3-1/TRBV3-2; j_gene: TRBJ1-4; d_gene: -; abundance: -; CDR3nt: TGTGCCAGCAGCAATACCGGGTCAAGGGGTGAAAAACTGTTTTTT; CDR3aa: CASSNTGSRGEKLFF
v_gene: TRBV3-1/TRBV3-2; j_gene: TRBJ2-3; d_gene: -; abundance: -; CDR3nt: TGTGCCAGCAGCCAAGCGGGAGTTAGCACAGATACGCAGTATTTT; CDR3aa: CASSQAGVSTDTQYF
v_gene: TRBV29-1; j_gene: TRBJ1-1; d_gene: TRBD1; abundance: -; CDR3nt: TGCAGCGTGGCCAACAGGGGGGGCACTGAAGCTTTCTTT; CDR3aa: CSVANRGGTEAFF
v_gene: TRBV2; j_gene: TRBJ2-2; d_gene: TRBD1; abundance: -; CDR3nt: TGTGCCAGCAGGTTACAGGGGGACACCGGGGAGCTGTTTTTT; CDR3aa: CASRLQGDTGELFF
v_gene: TRBV6-6; j_gene: TRBJ2-3; d_gene: -; abundance: -; CDR3nt: TGTGCCAGCAGTTACACAAGGACAGAGCCGCAGTATTTT; CDR3aa: CASSYTRTEPQYF
v_gene: TRBV4-2; j_gene: TRBJ1-2; d_gene: TRBD1; abundance: few; CDR3nt: TGTGCCAGCAGCCAGCAGGGCAGGGGGAATGGCTACACCTTC; CDR3aa: CASSQQGRGNGYTF
v_gene: TRBV13; j_gene: TRBJ2-7; d_gene: TRBD1; abundance: -; CDR3nt: TGTGCCAGCAGCCTCCGGGACAGGGGATCAGAAGAGCAGTACTTC; CDR3aa: CASSLRDRGSEEQYF
v_gene: TRBV11-2; j_gene: TRBJ1-2; d_gene: TRBD1; abundance: once; CDR3nt: TGTGCCAGCAGCCCAACCACAGGGGGCGGAGGCTATGGCTACACCTTC; CDR3aa: CASSPTTGGGGYGYTF
v_gene: TRBV7-8; j_gene: TRBJ2-7; d_gene: TRBD1; abundance: once; CDR3nt: TGTGCCAGCAGCCCCAAACAGGGGGCGACAATCTACGAGCAGTACTTC; CDR3aa: CASSPKQGATIYEQYF
v_gene: TRBV5-4; j_gene: TRBJ1-2; d_gene: -; abundance: -; CDR3nt: TGTGCCAGCAGCTTAGGGGCAGGGGCCCTATATGGCTACACCTTC; CDR3aa: CASSLGAGALYGYTF
v_gene: TRBV24-1; j_gene: TRBJ1-4; d_gene: TRBD1; abundance: -; CDR3nt: TGTGCCACCAGCACAGGGGGAAATGAAAAACTGTTTTTT; CDR3aa: CATSTGGNEKLFF
v_gene: TRBV11-2; j_gene: TRBJ1-3; d_gene: TRBD1; abundance: -; CDR3nt: TGTGCCAGCAGCTCGGGACAGTCCTCTGGAAACACCATATATTTT; CDR3aa: CASSSGQSSGNTIYF
v_gene: TRBV7-2; j_gene: TRBJ2-1; d_gene: -; abundance: -; CDR3nt: TGTGCCAGCAGCCAAAATAGCGGCTCCTACAATGAGCAGTTCTTC; CDR3aa: CASSQNSGSYNEQFF
v_gene: TRBV28; j_gene: TRBJ2-1; d_gene: -; abundance: -; CDR3nt: TGTGCCAGCAGTTCTGCGGGAAGCTCCAAGTGGAGGCAGTTCTTC; CDR3aa: CASSSAGSSKWRQFF
v_gene: TRBV27; j_gene: TRBJ2-1; d_gene: -; abundance: -; CDR3nt: TGTGCCAGCAGTTTAGTGAGCGGAAATGAGCAGTTCTTC; CDR3aa: CASSLVSGNEQFF
v_gene: TRBV25-1; j_gene: TRBJ2-7; d_gene: -; abundance: -; CDR3nt: TGTGCCAGCAGTGAAGGGGGCCTCTACGAGCAGTACTTC; CDR3aa: CASSEGGLYEQYF
v_gene: TRBV7-9; j_gene: TRBJ1-5; d_gene: -; abundance: -; CDR3nt: TGTGCCAGCAGCCCCGGGGCCCAGGGGCAGCCCCAGCATTTT; CDR3aa: CASSPGAQGQPQHF
v_gene: TRBV5-1; j_gene: TRBJ1-4; d_gene: TRBD1; abundance: -; CDR3nt: TGCGCCAGCAGCGCCCAGGGGGCTTTTGGTGAAAAACTGTTTTTT; CDR3aa: CASSAQGAFGEKLFF
v_gene: TRBV28; j_gene: TRBJ2-5; d_gene: TRBD1; abundance: once; CDR3nt: TGTGCCAGCAGTCTGGACAGGTGGGAGACCCAGTACTTC; CDR3aa: CASSLDRWETQYF
v_gene: TRBV6-1; j_gene: TRBJ2-7; d_gene: -; abundance: -; CDR3nt: TGTGCCAGCAGTGACCCACAGGGAATTCGAGACGAGCAGTACTTC; CDR3aa: CASSDPQGIRDEQYF
v_gene: TRBV5-1; j_gene: TRBJ1-2; d_gene: -; abundance: -; CDR3nt: TGCGCCAGCAGCCCCGAACAGCAGGGGGGCTACACCTTC; CDR3aa: CASSPEQQGGYTF
v_gene: TRBV6-5; j_gene: TRBJ1-6; d_gene: TRBD1; abundance: -; CDR3nt: TGTGCCAGCACCGGGGGACAGAGAACTTCACCCCTCCACTTT; CDR3aa: CASTGGQRTSPLHF
v_gene: TRBV7-8; j_gene: TRBJ2-1; d_gene: TRBD2; abundance: -; CDR3nt: TGTGCCAGCAGCTTAAGGCCGGGAGGTGGCTACAATGAGCAGTTCTTC; CDR3aa: CASSLRPGGGYNEQFF
v_gene: TRBV10-2; j_gene: TRBJ2-5; d_gene: TRBD1; abundance: -; CDR3nt: TGCGCCAGCAGTGAGCCCACAGGGGGCGGCGAGACCCAGTACTTC; CDR3aa: CASSEPTGGGETQYF
v_gene: TRBV5-1; j_gene: TRBJ1-1; d_gene: -; abundance: -; CDR3nt: TGCGCCAGCAGCCGTGAAGGGGCATCTGAAGCTTTCTTT; CDR3aa: CASSREGASEAFF
v_gene: TRBV18; j_gene: TRBJ2-1; d_gene: TRBD2; abundance: -; CDR3nt: TGTGCCAGCTCACTCCTAGCGGAGGCAGACAATGAGCAGTTCTTC; CDR3aa: CASSLLAEADNEQFF